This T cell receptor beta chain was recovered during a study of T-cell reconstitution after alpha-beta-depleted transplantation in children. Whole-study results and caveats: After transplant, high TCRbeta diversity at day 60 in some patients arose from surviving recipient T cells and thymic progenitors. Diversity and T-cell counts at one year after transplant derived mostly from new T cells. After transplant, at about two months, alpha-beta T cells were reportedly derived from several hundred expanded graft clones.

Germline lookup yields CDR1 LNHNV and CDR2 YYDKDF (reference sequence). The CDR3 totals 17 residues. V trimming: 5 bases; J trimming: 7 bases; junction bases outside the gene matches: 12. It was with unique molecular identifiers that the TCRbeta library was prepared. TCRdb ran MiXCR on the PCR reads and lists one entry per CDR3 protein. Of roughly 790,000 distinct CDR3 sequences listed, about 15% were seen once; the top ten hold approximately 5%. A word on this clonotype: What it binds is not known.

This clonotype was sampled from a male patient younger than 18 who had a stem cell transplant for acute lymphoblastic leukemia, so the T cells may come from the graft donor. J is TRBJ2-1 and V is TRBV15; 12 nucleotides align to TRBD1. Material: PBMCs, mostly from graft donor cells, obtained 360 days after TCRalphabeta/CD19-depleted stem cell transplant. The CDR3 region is CATSGPPGTGGFNEQFF. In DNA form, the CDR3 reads TGTGCCACCAGCGGTCCGCCCGGGACAGGGGGCTTTAATGAGCAGTTCTTC. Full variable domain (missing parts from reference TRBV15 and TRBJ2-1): DAMVIQNPRYQVTQFGKPVTLSCSQTLNHNVMYWYQQKSSQAPKLLFHYYDKDFNNEADTPDNFQSRRPNTSFCFLDIRSPGLGDTAMYLCATSGPPGTGGFNEQFFGPGTRLTVL.